This T cell receptor (beta chain) was recorded in a study of technical replicates of blood from four donors. Losses at the gene ends were 2 bases for V and 4 bases for J; bases not matched to a gene: 3. CDR1 is LNHDA and CDR2 is SQIVND in the germline V gene (reference sequence). The CDR3 spans 15 residues. TCRdb's copy holds only in-frame clones and misses some; the assay was immunoSEQ multiplex PCR. The sample consists of 68,000 or so clones, 92% of them appearing once. Material: T cells isolated from PBMCs. The V call is TRBV19, the J call TRBJ2-1, with TRBD1 identical over 9 bases. This clonotype originated in a human donor in good health. The CDR3 sequence: CASSIPGTGYNEQFF. In DNA, the CDR3 is TGTGCCAGTAGTATACCCGGGACAGGGTACAATGAGCAGTTCTTC.